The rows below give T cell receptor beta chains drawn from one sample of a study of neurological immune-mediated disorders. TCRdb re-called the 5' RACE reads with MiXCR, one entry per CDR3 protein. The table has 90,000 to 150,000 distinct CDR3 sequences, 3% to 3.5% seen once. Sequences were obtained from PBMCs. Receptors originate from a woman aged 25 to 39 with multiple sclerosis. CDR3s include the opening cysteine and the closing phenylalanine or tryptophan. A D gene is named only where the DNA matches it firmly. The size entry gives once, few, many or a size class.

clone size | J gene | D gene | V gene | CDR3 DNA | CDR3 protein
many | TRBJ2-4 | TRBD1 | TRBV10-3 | TGTGCCATCAGTGCGGGACAGGGTAAAAACATTCAGTACTTC | CAISAGQGKNIQYF
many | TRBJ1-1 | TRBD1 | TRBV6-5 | TGTGCCAGCAGTGCCACAGGGGTAGTCACTGAAGCTTTCTTT | CASSATGVVTEAFF
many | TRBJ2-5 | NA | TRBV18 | TGTGCCAGCTCACCCCCCAATTTACAAGAGACCCAGTACTTC | CASSPPNLQETQYF
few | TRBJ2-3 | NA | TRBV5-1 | TGCGCCAGCAGTATTGGGTTGACAGGCACAGATACGCAGTATTTT | CASSIGLTGTDTQYF
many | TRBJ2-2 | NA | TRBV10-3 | TGTGCCATCAGTGATTCCGGACTCGTTGCGAGCACCGGGGAGCTGTTTTTT | CAISDSGLVASTGELFF
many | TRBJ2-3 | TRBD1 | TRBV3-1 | TGTGCCAGCAGCCAAAACGCCGGGACAGTAAGCGATACGCAGTATTTT | CASSQNAGTVSDTQYF
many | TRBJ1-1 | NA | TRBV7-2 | TGTGCCAGCCGCTGGAAAGGGGCGAACACTGAAGCTTTCTTT | CASRWKGANTEAFF
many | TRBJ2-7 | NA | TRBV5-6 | TGTGCCAGCAGCTTGGGGTCTGGCTACGAGCAGTACTTC | CASSLGSGYEQYF
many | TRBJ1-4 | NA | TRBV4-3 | TGCGCCAGCAGCCGCGGGGCGGTTGCAACTAATGAAAAACTGTTTTTT | CASSRGAVATNEKLFF
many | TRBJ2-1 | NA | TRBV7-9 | TGTGCCAGCAGAGGACCGGCGTCGTTTGAGCAGTTCTTC | CASRGPASFEQFF
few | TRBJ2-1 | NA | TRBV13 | TGTGCCAGCAGCGTCCAGGGGTCTCACCGAGACAATGAGCAGTTCTTC | CASSVQGSHRDNEQFF
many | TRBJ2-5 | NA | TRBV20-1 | TGCAGTGCTAGAGACCCCGGACAGCTTCCTGGGGAGACCCAGTACTTC | CSARDPGQLPGETQYF